This TCR beta chain stems from a study of blood T cell repertoires in COVID-19 (dated by TCRdb to the early 2020s). Regarding the study in general: Samples covering the acute and convalescent phases of COVID-19 were provided by collaborators in the United States, Italy and Spain. Subjects who had been exposed to COVID-19, were actively infected with it, or had recovered from it provided the deeply sampled blood TCRbeta repertoires that made up the dataset. HLA class I and class II types, where available, came from metadata supplied by the sample provider rather than from assay-based typing. The material from the prospective study consisted of cDNA or gDNA derived from T cells, B-cell-depleted T cells, or PBMCs. The sample metadata nearly always contained a de-identified subject ID, COVID-19 status, age in years and sex. A freely available public database, intended as a resource for researchers studying the immune response to SARS-CoV-2, is where the repertoires were released. The samples were drawn from the first 160 participants of the ongoing ImmuneRACE study and from some 1,300 subjects provided by 6 global collaborators.

As concerns this clone: It lacks a known antigen. Base qualities are not provided; no much larger clone lies one nucleotide away.

Here is what the overall study found, with its caveats: The amount of clinical and demographic metadata varied by source and participant and was provided uncurated.

The immunoSEQ Assay, a bias-controlled multiplex PCR, was used to amplify TCRbeta CDR3 regions from genomic DNA. On the authors' methods: Nucleated cell counts per sample were estimated from amplification of reference gene primers within the assay. To quantify the absolute abundance of each unique TCRbeta CDR3 rearrangement, sequence reads were collapsed and filtered. For each sample, productive Simpson clonality was calculated by taking the square root of Simpson's diversity index across productive rearrangements. Not all clones reach the TCRdb copy of this immuneACCESS table, which keeps in-frame sequences only. Checked studies attribute under half of the gap to unresolved V genes and leave the rest unexplained. Clonal size and the V and J genes are those of that table, whereas D and trimming came from the DNA. The sample has 35,000 to 50,000 clones on record, about 75% of them singletons. Clones ranked in the top ten supply 8.5% of the sample.

Each collaborating institution followed its own protocols to collect whole blood in K2EDTA tubes. For TCRbeta analysis, collaborators shipped samples as frozen whole blood, isolated PBMCs, or DNA extracted from either of those sample types. Sample: peripheral blood. This clonotype was sampled from a man between 65 and 85 years old with active or convalescent COVID-19.

The bases are TGTGCCAGCAGCAAAGGGGACAGTCTCTATGGCTACACCTTC. Its translation is CASSKGDSLYGYTF. The receptor chain draws on TRBV21-1 and TRBJ1-2; the D call of TRBD1 is as the table states it, not checked on the DNA. TRBV21-1 has pseudogene status. The CDR3 covers 14 residues, taking in both the cysteine and the phenylalanine. Left in the record is the CDR3 DNA by itself, 42 bases read in frame from the first base.